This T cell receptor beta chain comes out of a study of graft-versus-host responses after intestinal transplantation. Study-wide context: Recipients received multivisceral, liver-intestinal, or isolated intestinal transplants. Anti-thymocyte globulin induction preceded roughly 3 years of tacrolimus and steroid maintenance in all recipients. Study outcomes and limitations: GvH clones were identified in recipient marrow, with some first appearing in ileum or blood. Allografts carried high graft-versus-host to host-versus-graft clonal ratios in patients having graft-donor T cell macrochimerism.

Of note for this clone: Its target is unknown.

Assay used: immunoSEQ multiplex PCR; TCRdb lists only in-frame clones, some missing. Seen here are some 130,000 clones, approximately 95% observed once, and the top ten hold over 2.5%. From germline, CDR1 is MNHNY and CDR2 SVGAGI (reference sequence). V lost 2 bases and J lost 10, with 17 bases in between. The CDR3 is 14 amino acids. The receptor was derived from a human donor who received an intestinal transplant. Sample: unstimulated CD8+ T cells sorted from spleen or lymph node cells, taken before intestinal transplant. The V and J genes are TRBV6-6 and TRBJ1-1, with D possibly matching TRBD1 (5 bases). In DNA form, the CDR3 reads TGTGCCAGCAGTTACCGGAAGGGCAGGGCTGGAGCTTTCTTT. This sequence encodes CASSYRKGRAGAFF.